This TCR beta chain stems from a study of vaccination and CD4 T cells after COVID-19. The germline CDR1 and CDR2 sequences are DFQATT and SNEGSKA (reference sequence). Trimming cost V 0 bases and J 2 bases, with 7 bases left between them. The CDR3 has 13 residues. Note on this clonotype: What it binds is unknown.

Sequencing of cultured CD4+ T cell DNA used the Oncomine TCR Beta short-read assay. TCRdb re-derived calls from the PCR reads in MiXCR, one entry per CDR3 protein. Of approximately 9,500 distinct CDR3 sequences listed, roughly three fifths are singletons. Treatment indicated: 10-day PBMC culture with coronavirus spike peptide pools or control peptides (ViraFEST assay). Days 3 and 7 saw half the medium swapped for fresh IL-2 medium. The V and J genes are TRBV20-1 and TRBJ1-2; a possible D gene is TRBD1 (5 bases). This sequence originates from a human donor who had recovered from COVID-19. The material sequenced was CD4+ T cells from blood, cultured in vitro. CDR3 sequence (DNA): TGCAGTGCTAGAGAGGGGGGGAACTATGGCTACACCTTC. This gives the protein CSAREGGNYGYTF.